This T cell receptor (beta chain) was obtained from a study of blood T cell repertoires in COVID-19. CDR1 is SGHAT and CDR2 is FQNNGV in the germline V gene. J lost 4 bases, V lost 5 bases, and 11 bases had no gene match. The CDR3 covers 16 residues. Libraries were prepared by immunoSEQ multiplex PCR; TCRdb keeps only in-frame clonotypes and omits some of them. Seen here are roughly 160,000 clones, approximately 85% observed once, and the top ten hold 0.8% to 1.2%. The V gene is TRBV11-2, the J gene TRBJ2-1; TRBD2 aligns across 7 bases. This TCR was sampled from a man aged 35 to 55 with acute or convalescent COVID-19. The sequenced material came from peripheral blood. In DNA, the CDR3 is TGTGCCAGCAGCGTTAGGTCGAGCGGGGTTTACAATGAGCAGTTCTTC. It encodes CASSVRSSGVYNEQFF. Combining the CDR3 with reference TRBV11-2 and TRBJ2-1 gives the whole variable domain EAGVAQSPRYKIIEKRQSVAFWCNPISGHATLYWYQQILGQGPKLLIQFQNNGVVDDSQLPKDRFSAERLKGVDSTLKIQPAKLEDSAVYLCASSVRSSGVYNEQFFGPGTRLTVL.